One T cell receptor (beta chain) is described in this entry. Its target is unknown. Primers used in a second PCR of about 7 to 12 cycles were a sample-barcoded 5' primer and a J-beta primer mix. Every individual sample yielded 2.5 million or more paired-end reads (each containing CDR3). Each CDR3 protein is one row after TCRdb ran MiXCR on the 5' RACE reads. Among 2 million or so distinct CDR3 sequences listed, around 50% were seen once. This sample was taken from a study of blood T cells in healthy people across ages. Study conclusions and caveats: With unsorted PBMCs, a conclusive comparison of naive versus antigen-experienced cells was not possible. Versus aged donors, long-lived donors had higher diversity and more naive CD4+ cells.

The V segment lost 2 bases and the J segment 8 bases; nucleotides outside the gene matches: 8. Germline V gene lookup returns CDR1 SGHTA and CDR2 FQGTGA. The CDR3 runs to 15 residues. The chain recombines TRBV7-3 with TRBJ1-2, with 10 bases aligning to TRBD1. This TCR derives from a woman in her thirties or forties in good health. Sample: blood. CDR3 residues: CASSLSGTGVNGYTF. The DNA for the CDR3 is TGTGCCAGCAGCTTATCCGGGACAGGGGTAAACGGCTACACCTTC.